This T cell receptor (beta chain) was identified in a study of T cell responses to AZD1222 COVID-19 vaccine. Overall study results and limits: Possibly, clonal diversity was underestimated; donors were largely white British and included more females. Reportedly, nearly half of unique spike TCRs recognized epitopes outside B.1.351/B.1.1.7 mutations. None of the repertoires were sampled until the peak T cell response had passed.

Deletions cut 4 bases from V and 0 bases from J, with 5 bases between. Germline loops: CDR1 SGHRS, CDR2 YFSETQ. The CDR3 is 12 amino acids. Libraries were prepared by immunoSEQ multiplex PCR; TCRdb keeps only in-frame clonotypes and omits some of them. In the table there are 85,000 to 120,000 clones, roughly nine tenths of which are singletons. With respect to this clone: The antigen remains undetermined.

The source was peripheral blood, collected on day 0 of AZD1222 vaccination. The clonotype was recovered from an adult in good health. This chain joins TRBV5-1 and TRBJ2-7; D unclear. For the CDR3, the DNA is TGCGCCAGCAGCCCTACCTCCTACGAGCAGTACTTC. Amino acid sequence: CASSPTSYEQYF.